This T cell receptor (beta chain) was documented in a study of blood T cell repertoires in COVID-19. On the study more broadly: There were acute and convalescent COVID-19 samples, and they came from the United States, Italy and Spain. PBMCs, B-cell-depleted T cells, or T cells were the source of the cDNA or gDNA that made up the material.

CDR1 and CDR2 from the germline V gene are SGHKS and YYEKEE (reference sequence). Trimming took 0 bases from V and 6 from J; bases not matched to a gene: 12. The CDR3 covers 17 residues. Source study methods: Reference gene primer amplification gave estimated nucleated cell counts. Clones were sequenced by immunoSEQ multiplex PCR, and TCRdb holds only the in-frame ones, with some missing. The DNA was the basis for D and trimming; V, J and clone size are from that table. The profile shows tens of thousands of clones, 87% of them singletons. V usage is TRBV5-5 and J usage is TRBJ1-5; 7 bases map to TRBD1. The material sequenced was peripheral blood. This sequence originates from a man between 60 and 70 years old with acute or convalescent COVID-19. In nucleotides, the CDR3 is TGTGCCAGCAGCTTGGGGCCAGGGGGTCCCAACGTTCAGCCCCAGCATTTT. Its protein is CASSLGPGGPNVQPQHF. Drawing the rest from reference TRBV5-5 and TRBJ1-5, the complete variable domain is DAGVTQSPTHLIKTRGQQVTLRCSPISGHKSVSWYQQVLGQGPQFIFQYYEKEERGRGNFPDRFSARQFPNYSSELNVNALLLGDSALYLCASSLGPGGPNVQPQHFGDGTRLSIL.